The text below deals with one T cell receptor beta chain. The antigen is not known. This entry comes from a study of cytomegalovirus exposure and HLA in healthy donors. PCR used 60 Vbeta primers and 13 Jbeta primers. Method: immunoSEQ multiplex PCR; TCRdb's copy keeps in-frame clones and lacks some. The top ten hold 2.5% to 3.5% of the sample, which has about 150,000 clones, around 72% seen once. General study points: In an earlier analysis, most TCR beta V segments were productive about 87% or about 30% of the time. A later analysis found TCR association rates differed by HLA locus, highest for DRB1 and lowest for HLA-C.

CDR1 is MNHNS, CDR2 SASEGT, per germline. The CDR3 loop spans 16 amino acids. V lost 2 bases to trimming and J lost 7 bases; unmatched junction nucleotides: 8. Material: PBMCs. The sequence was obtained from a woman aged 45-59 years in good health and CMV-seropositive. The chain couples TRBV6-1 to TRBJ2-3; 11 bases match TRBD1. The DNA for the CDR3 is TGTGCCAGCAGTGAACCGGGACAGGGGGTTTCAAATACGCAGTATTTT. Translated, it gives CASSEPGQGVSNTQYF.